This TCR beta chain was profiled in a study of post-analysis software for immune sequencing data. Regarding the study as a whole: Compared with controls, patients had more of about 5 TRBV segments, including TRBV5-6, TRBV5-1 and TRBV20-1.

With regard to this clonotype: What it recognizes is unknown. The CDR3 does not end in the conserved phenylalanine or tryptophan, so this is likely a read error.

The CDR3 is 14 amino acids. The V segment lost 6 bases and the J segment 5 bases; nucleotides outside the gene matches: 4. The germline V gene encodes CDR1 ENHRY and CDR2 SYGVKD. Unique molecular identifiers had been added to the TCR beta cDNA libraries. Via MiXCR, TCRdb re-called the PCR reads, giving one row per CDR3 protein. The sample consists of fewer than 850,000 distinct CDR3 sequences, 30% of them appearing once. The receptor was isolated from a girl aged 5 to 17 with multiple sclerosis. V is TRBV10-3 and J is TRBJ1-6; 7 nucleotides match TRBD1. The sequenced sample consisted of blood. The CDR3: CAISLGQDNSPLHL. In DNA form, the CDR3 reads TGTGCCATCAGCCTTGGACAGGATAATTCACCCCTCCACTTA.